The 17 T cell receptor beta chains in this list originate from one sample, sequenced in a study of early T cells in non-severe SARS-CoV-2 infection. From the 5' RACE reads, TCRdb called clonotypes with MiXCR, one entry per CDR3 protein. Among tens of thousands of distinct CDR3 sequences, roughly 6.1% were seen once, and the ten largest hold 20% to 25%. The sample was whole blood, taken at baseline. These receptors were obtained from an adult who was a healthcare worker with PCR-confirmed SARS-CoV-2 infection or an uninfected control (not recorded which).

The sample holds many counts of this clonotype. This chain links TRBV7-2 with TRBJ2-5; 8 bases align to TRBD2. V shed 0 bases, J shed 2 bases, and the junction held 5 bases outside the gene matches. The CDR3 is made up of 16 amino acids. CDR1 and CDR2 (germline): SGHTA, FQGNSA. The CDR3 reads CASSLAAGGRQETQYF. The CDR3, as DNA: TGTGCCAGCAGCTTAGCGGCGGGGGGTCGTCAAGAGACCCAGTACTTC.

The CDR3 nucleotides read TGTGCCAGCATCCTAGCGGGAGCCGGGTACAATGAGCAGTTCTTC. The encoded protein is CASILAGAGYNEQFF. V is TRBV3-1 and J is TRBJ2-1, with TRBD2 matching 10 bases. From germline, CDR1 is LGHDT and CDR2 YNNKEL (reference sequence). CDR3 length: 15 amino acids. Trimming took 7 bases from V and 4 from J; bases not matched to a gene: 7.

The CDR3 DNA sequence: TGTGCCAGCAGCTTCGACAGGGGAAATGAAAAACTGTTTTTT. Its protein product is CASSFDRGNEKLFF. The rearrangement joins TRBV7-2 to TRBJ1-4, with 8 nucleotides matching TRBD1. CDR1 SGHTA and CDR2 FQGNSA come from the germline V gene. This CDR3 spans 14 amino acids. Trimming took 3 bases from V and 5 from J; bases not matched to a gene: 2.

This chain links TRBV7-2 with TRBJ2-5, with 7 bases lining up with TRBD2. The germline CDR1 and CDR2 sequences are SGHTA and FQGNSA. CDR3 size: 15 residues. V was clipped by 8 bases and J by 1 base; unmatched bases: 10. The CDR3 sequence is CASAYDWGGQETQYF. The CDR3 coding sequence is TGTGCCAGCGCCTATGATTGGGGGGGCCAAGAGACCCAGTACTTC.

The genes are TRBV6-1 and TRBJ2-1; 10 bases are shared with TRBD2. V lost 5 bases, J lost 13 bases, and 17 bases stayed unmatched. The CDR3 runs 16 residues. Looked up from germline, CDR1 is MNHNS and CDR2 is SASEGT. CDR3 sequence reads: CASSPLSGGLFEVQFF. CDR3 nucleotide sequence: TGTGCCAGCAGTCCCCTTAGCGGGGGGCTTTTCGAGGTTCAGTTCTTC.

This clonotype was recorded at least ten times. The chain employs TRBV30 and TRBJ2-7; D call uncertain. V lost 3 bases to trimming and J lost 5 bases, with 11 bases between them. The CDR3 consists of 12 residues. Germline V gene lookup returns CDR1 GTSNPN and CDR2 SVGIG (reference sequence). The CDR3 region has the DNA TGTGCCTGGAGCCCGGGTCGGGACGAGCAGTACTTC. It yields the protein CAWSPGRDEQYF.

This clonotype has a count of ten or more. V and J are TRBV10-3 and TRBJ2-2; D is unresolved. Germline V gene data show CDR1 as ENHRY and CDR2 as SYGVKD. This CDR3 contains 15 residues. V was pared by 4 bases and J by 7 bases, with 16 bases between. This CDR3 reads CAISAYAGNGGELFF. In DNA, the CDR3 is TGTGCCATCAGTGCCTACGCCGGAAACGGCGGGGAGCTGTTTTTT.

This clonotype was counted at least ten times. The chain uses TRBV6-5 and TRBJ2-7; either TRBD1 or TRBD2 may fit D (6 bases each). There are 14 residues in the CDR3. Trimming pared 8 bases from V and 0 bases from J, leaving 14 bases between. The germline CDR1 and CDR2 sequences are MNHEY and SVGAGI. CDR3 DNA: TGTGCCAGCGCCCGGGGGCAGACCTCCTACGAGCAGTACTTC. It codes for CASARGQTSYEQYF.

The chain recombines TRBV5-6 with TRBJ2-6; 7 positions match TRBD1. Germline-derived CDR1 and CDR2 are SGHDT and YYEEEE. V dropped 8 bases and J dropped 4; count of bases not matched to a gene: 15. This CDR3 spans 17 amino acids. CDR3 sequence (DNA): TGTGCCAGTACTTTGACAGGGCCAAGTACCGGGGCCAACGTCCTGACTTTC. Translation: CASTLTGPSTGANVLTF.

This rearrangement joins TRBV2 to TRBJ1-6; D is ambiguous. The CDR3 length is 13 residues. CDR1 and CDR2 (germline): SNHLY, FYNNEI. V was pared by 7 bases and J by 5 bases, with 9 bases between. The DNA for the CDR3 is TGTGCCAGCAAGGAGACGAATAATTCACCCCTCCACTTT. This sequence encodes CASKETNNSPLHF. The variable domain in full, completed from reference TRBV2 and TRBJ1-6, reads EPEVTQTPSHQVTQMGQEVILRCVPISNHLYFYWYRQILGQKVEFLVSFYNNEISEKSEIFDDQFSVERPDGSNFTLKIRSTKLEDSAMYFCASKETNNSPLHFGNGTRLTVT.

V and J are TRBV27 and TRBJ2-1; TRBD2 matches 8 bases. CDR1 is MNHEY and CDR2 is SMNVEV in the germline V gene (reference sequence). The CDR3 spans 14 residues. V dropped 6 bases and J dropped 10; count of bases not matched to a gene: 11. The CDR3 nucleotides are TGTGCCAGCAGGGCTGCGGGAGGTCCCATGGAGCAGTTCTTC. It translates to CASRAAGGPMEQFF.

This clonotype was observed many times. The CDR3 here is CASSRFQTDTQYF. Written as DNA, the CDR3 is TGTGCCAGCAGTCGATTTCAAACAGATACGCAGTATTTT. This sequence joins TRBV6-2 or TRBV6-3 and TRBJ2-3; no definite D call. V gave up 5 bases and J gave up 3 bases, with 9 bases separating them. The germline CDR1 and CDR2 sequences are MNHEY and SVGEGT. This CDR3 spans 13 amino acids.

Many counts were recorded for this clonotype. This rearrangement joins TRBV7-9 to TRBJ1-2; D possibly corresponds to TRBD1 (6 bases). The CDR3 sequence is 12 residues long. The V gene's germline CDR1 is SEHNR and CDR2 FQNEAQ (reference sequence). The V end was cut by 8 bases, the J end by 4 bases, with 11 bases between. This CDR3 reads CASGQGTYGYTF. The CDR3 DNA reads TGTGCCAGCGGGCAGGGGACCTATGGCTACACCTTC.

This clonotype was observed at least ten times. V and J are TRBV2 and TRBJ2-7; TRBD1 matches 10 bases. CDR1 SNHLY and CDR2 FYNNEI come from the germline V gene. The CDR3 runs 14 residues. With 8 bases clipped from V and 4 bases from J, the junction kept 8 bases outside the gene matches. CDR3 nucleotide sequence: TGTGCCAGCTCGGGGGACAGGGGAGGATACGAGCAGTACTTC. The encoded protein is CASSGDRGGYEQYF.

The genes are TRBV14 and TRBJ1-4; D is unresolved. Trimming removed 1 base from V and 8 bases from J, with 5 bases in between. The CDR3 has 12 residues. Per germline, CDR1 SGHDN and CDR2 FVKESK. The CDR3 is CASSQVGEKLFF. The CDR3 bases are TGTGCCAGCAGCCAAGTAGGGGAAAAACTGTTTTTT. Full variable domain (outside the CDR3, taken from reference TRBV14 and TRBJ1-4): EAGVTQFPSHSVIEKGQTVTLRCDPISGHDNLYWYRRVMGKEIKFLLHFVKESKQDESGMPNNRFLAERTGGTYSTLKVQPAELEDSGVYFCASSQVGEKLFFGSGTQLSVL.

In this sample, this clonotype turned up many times. This chain uses TRBV2 with TRBJ1-1; D is perhaps TRBD1 (5 bases). Germline V gives CDR1 SNHLY, CDR2 FYNNEI. V dropped 6 bases and J dropped 4 bases, with 18 bases sitting between them. The length of the CDR3 is 15 residues. The CDR3 region is CASSPGAGDRTEAFF. CDR3 in DNA: TGTGCCAGCAGCCCCGGGGCGGGGGACCGCACTGAAGCTTTCTTT.

The chain couples TRBV12-3 or TRBV12-4 to TRBJ1-1; 8 bases fit TRBD1. The V segment lost 5 bases and the J segment 10 bases; nucleotides outside the gene matches: 6. CDR3 length: 12 amino acids. CDR3 protein: CASSPGTGGAFF. The CDR3 DNA reads as TGTGCCAGCAGTCCGGGGACAGGAGGAGCTTTCTTT.